These T cell receptor beta chains were read from a single sample in a study of blood T cell repertoires in COVID-19. Generated by immunoSEQ multiplex PCR, the TCRdb table keeps only in-frame clones and is missing some. The table lists a few hundred thousand clones, approximately 84% of them singletons. Material for sequencing was PBMCs or T cells enriched from blood (not recorded which). The receptors were sampled from a man aged 45-60 years who had recovered from COVID-19. CDR3s include the opening cysteine and the closing phenylalanine or tryptophan. A D gene is named only where the DNA matches it firmly. Size values are once, few and many counts, or a class for expanded clones, and some rows have none.

DNA,CDR3,V,J,size,D
TGTGCCAGCAGCTTAGAAGCCGGGAATGAGCAGTTCTTC,CASSLEAGNEQFF,TRBV11-3,TRBJ2-1,once,NA
TGTGCCATCAGTGAGTCGGTGGCGGGACAGGTTACTCTGGCGGGGGCCAACGTCCTGACTTTC,CAISESVAGQVTLAGANVLTF,TRBV10-3,TRBJ2-6,NA,TRBD1
TGTGCCAGCAGTTTAAGGTCGGGGCCCCAGCATTTT,CASSLRSGPQHF,TRBV27,TRBJ1-5,NA,NA
TGCGCCAGCAGCCGCGCGGGCGGGGGGGGAACTAATGAAAAACTGTTTTTT,CASSRAGGGGTNEKLFF,TRBV4-1,TRBJ1-4,NA,NA
TGTGCCAGCAGCAACAGCGGGGGCGGGGGTGGCTACACCTTC,CASSNSGGGGGYTF,TRBV7-8,TRBJ1-2,NA,NA
TGTGCCAGCAGCCCAAGCGGGAGGGACAATGAGCAGTTCTTC,CASSPSGRDNEQFF,TRBV3-1/TRBV3-2,TRBJ2-1,once,TRBD2
TGTGCCAGCAGTTTAAGCGACTACGAGCAGTACTTC,CASSLSDYEQYF,TRBV27,TRBJ2-7,few,NA
TGTGCCAGCAGTTTATGGGCGGGGCGCACAGATACGCAGTATTTT,CASSLWAGRTDTQYF,TRBV27,TRBJ2-3,NA,NA
TGTGCCAGCAGCTTAGAGCGGGGGATATACGAGCAGTACTTC,CASSLERGIYEQYF,TRBV11-3,TRBJ2-7,NA,TRBD2
TGTGCCAGCTCATCAGACAGGGAGGACTACGAGCAGTACTTC,CASSSDREDYEQYF,TRBV18,TRBJ2-7,NA,NA
TGTGCCAGCTCACCTAACAGGGAAGATCAGCCCCAGCATTTT,CASSPNREDQPQHF,TRBV18,TRBJ1-5,NA,NA
TGCGCCAGCAGTGAGTCGGGACAGGGAACCTACGAGCAGTACTTC,CASSESGQGTYEQYF,TRBV10-1,TRBJ2-7,few,TRBD1
TGTGCCTGGAGGCCCGTGGGGAGTCCCTCTGGAAACACCATATATTTT,CAWRPVGSPSGNTIYF,TRBV30,TRBJ1-3,NA,NA
TGCGCCAGCAGCTCACAGGGGGTCGACACCGGGGAGCTGTTTTTT,CASSSQGVDTGELFF,TRBV5-1,TRBJ2-2,NA,TRBD1
TGTGCCAGCAGCGGGAAAGGGACAGGGGGCTTCTACGAGCAGTACTTC,CASSGKGTGGFYEQYF,TRBV5-8,TRBJ2-7,NA,TRBD1
TGTGCCAGCAGCTTATTTCGCCCCGGCTCCTACGAGCAGTACTTC,CASSLFRPGSYEQYF,TRBV7-3,TRBJ2-7,NA,NA
TGTGCCAGCAGTGAAGAAGCGGGGGGGTACAATGAGCAGTTCTTC,CASSEEAGGYNEQFF,TRBV6-1,TRBJ2-1,many,TRBD2
TGTGCCAGCGTCCGGGACGGGGGATTCACCGGGGAGCTGTTTTTT,CASVRDGGFTGELFF,TRBV2,TRBJ2-2,NA,NA
TGTGCCAGCAGCAGACTAGCGGGGGTGGGAGATACGCAGTATTTT,CASSRLAGVGDTQYF,TRBV6-5,TRBJ2-3,NA,TRBD2
TGCGCCAGCAGCGAAGCCCCCTATGGAAACACCATATATTTT,CASSEAPYGNTIYF,TRBV4-3,TRBJ1-3,NA,NA
TGTGCCTGGAGTGACGGTTATGGCTACACCTTC,CAWSDGYGYTF,TRBV30,TRBJ1-2,NA,NA